This T cell receptor (beta chain) was obtained from a study of shared clonotypes between healthy human individuals. Study findings and constraints: The naive CD4 repertoires of several donors were compared, and around 5% of clonotypes were shared. Blood was the only sampled material, and tissue repertoires likely differ. Clonotype sharing among the donors was expected to vary with sequencing depth.

Running of the assay took place at deep level. Sequencing was performed with immunoSEQ multiplex PCR; in TCRdb, only in-frame clones are kept and a portion is missing. The repertoire holds about 1 million clones, with 70% to 80% as singletons. Notes on this clone: Its antigen is as yet unknown.

Trimming took off 7 bases at V and 6 bases at J, with 24 bases between the two ends. CDR3 length equals 16 residues. The germline V gene has CDR1 SNHLY and CDR2 FYNNEI. The receptor comes from a man aged 18 to 30 in good health. V is TRBV2 and J is TRBJ1-1; D is unclear. The material sequenced was memory CD4+ T cells sorted from blood. This sample's subset: CD45RA-negative fraction. The CDR3 reads CASTLNPGRSGAEAFF. CDR3 DNA: TGTGCCAGCACTCTGAATCCGGGCCGCTCCGGGGCTGAAGCTTTCTTT.